This T cell receptor (beta chain) was observed in a study of T cell responses to AZD1222 COVID-19 vaccine. Produced via immunoSEQ multiplex PCR; TCRdb's table is partial and in-frame only. The sample shows approximately 160,000 clones, roughly 92% of them seen only once. Second-dose intervals near 4 or 12 weeks were combined. Note on this clone: Antigen: not known.

Findings and caveats of the study: Elevations in Spike-specific TCR breadth and depth followed administration of two AZD1222 doses. Across the whole spike, CD4 TCRs peaked at regions 160-218 and 743-854. Clonal diversity was possibly underestimated, and the donors were mostly white British, with more females.

Germline CDR1 SGHTA, CDR2 FQGNSA. With 4 bases removed from V and 3 bases from J, the gap between germline ends came to 13 bases. The CDR3 length is 14 residues. Sequencing was performed on peripheral blood, taken 28 days after the second AZD1222 dose. The rearrangement uses TRBV7-2 and TRBJ2-7; weak D call: TRBD1 (5 bases). The receptor comes from an adult who received the AZD1222 COVID-19 vaccine. CDR3 region: CASSSQAILYEQYF. CDR3 nucleotide sequence: TGTGCCAGCAGCTCACAGGCGATACTCTACGAGCAGTACTTC.